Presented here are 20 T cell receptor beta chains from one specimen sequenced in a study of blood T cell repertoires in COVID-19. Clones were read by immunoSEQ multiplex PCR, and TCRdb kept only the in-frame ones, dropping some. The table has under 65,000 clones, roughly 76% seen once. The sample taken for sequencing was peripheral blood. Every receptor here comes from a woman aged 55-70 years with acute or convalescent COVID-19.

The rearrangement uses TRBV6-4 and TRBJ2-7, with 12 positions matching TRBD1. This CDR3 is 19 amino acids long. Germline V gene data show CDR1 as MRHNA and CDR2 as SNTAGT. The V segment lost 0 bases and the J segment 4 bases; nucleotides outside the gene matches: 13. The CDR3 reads CASSDSGQGAPRVGYEQYF. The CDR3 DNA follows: TGTGCCAGCAGTGACTCGGGACAGGGGGCGCCCAGGGTCGGGTACGAGCAGTACTTC.

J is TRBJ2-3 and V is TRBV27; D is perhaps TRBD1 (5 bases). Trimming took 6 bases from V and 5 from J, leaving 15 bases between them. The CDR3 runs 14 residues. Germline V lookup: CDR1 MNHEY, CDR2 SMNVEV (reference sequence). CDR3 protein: CASSATAFLDTQYF. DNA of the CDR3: TGTGCCAGCAGCGCGACAGCATTTTTAGATACGCAGTATTTT.

Here the CDR3 reads CASSEGQYSNQPQHF. DNA of the CDR3: TGCGCCAGCAGCGAGGGACAGTATAGCAATCAGCCCCAGCATTTT. This chain links TRBV5-1 with TRBJ1-5; 7 positions match TRBD1. V lost 4 bases, J lost 0 bases, and 4 bases stayed unmatched. The germline V gene encodes CDR1 SGHRS and CDR2 YFSETQ. The CDR3 sequence is 15 residues long.

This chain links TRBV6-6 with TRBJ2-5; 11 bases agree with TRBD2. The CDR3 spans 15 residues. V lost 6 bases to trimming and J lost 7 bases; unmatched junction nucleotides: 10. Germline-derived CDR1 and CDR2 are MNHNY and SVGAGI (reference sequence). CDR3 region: CASSRGLAGDMTQYF. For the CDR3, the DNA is TGTGCCAGCAGCCGCGGACTAGCGGGTGATATGACCCAGTACTTC.

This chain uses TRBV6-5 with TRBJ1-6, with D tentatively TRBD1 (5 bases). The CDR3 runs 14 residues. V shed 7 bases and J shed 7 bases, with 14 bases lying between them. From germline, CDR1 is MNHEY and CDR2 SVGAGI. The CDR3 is CASTPDRPNSPLHF. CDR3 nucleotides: TGTGCCAGCACCCCCGACAGACCAAATTCACCCCTCCACTTT.

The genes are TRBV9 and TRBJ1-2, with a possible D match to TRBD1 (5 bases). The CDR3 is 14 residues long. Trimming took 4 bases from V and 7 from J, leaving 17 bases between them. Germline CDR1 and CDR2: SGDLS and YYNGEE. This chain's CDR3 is CASSPTRTRTGYTF. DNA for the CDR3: TGTGCCAGCAGCCCCACGAGGACACGAACTGGCTACACCTTC.

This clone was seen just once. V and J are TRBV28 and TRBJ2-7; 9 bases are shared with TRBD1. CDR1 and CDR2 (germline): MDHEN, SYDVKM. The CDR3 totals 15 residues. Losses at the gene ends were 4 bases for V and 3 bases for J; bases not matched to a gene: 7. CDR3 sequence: CASSSPGQGFYEQYF. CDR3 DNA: TGTGCCAGCAGTTCCCCGGGACAGGGCTTCTACGAGCAGTACTTC.

The CDR3 DNA is TGTGCCACCAGTGATTTGAGTAGCGGGGGATACAATGAGCAGTTCTTC. Amino acid sequence: CATSDLSSGGYNEQFF. The chain links TRBV24-1 to TRBJ2-1; 9 nucleotides align to TRBD2. The CDR3 totals 16 residues. J gave up 4 bases and V 0 bases, and 3 bases lay outside the gene matches. The V gene's germline CDR1 is KGHDR and CDR2 SFDVKD.

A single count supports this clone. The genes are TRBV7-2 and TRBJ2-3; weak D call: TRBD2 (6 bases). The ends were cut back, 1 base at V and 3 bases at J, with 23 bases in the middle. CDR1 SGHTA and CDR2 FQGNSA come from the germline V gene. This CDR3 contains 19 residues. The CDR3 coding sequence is TGTGCCAGCAGCTTAGAGGGAGGCCGGGCTAGCCCGGGAACAGATACGCAGTATTTT. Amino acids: CASSLEGGRASPGTDTQYF.

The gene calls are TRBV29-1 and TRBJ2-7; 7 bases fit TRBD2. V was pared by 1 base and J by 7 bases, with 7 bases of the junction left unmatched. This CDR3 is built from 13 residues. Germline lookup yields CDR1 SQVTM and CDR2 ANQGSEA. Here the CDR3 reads CSVEAQGGTEQYF. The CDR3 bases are TGCAGCGTTGAAGCCCAGGGAGGGACTGAGCAGTACTTC.

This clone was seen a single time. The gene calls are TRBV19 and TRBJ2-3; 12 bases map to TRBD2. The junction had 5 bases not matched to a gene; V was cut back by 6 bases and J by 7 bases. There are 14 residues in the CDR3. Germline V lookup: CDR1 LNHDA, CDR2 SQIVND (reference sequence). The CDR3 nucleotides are TGTGCCAGTAGAACTAGCGGGGGGAGAAATACGCAGTATTTT. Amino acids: CASRTSGGRNTQYF. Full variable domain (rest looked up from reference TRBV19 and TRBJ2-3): DGGITQSPKYLFRKEGQNVTLSCEQNLNHDAMYWYRQDPGQGLRLIYYSQIVNDFQKGDIAEGYSVSREKKESFPLTVTSAQKNPTAFYLCASRTSGGRNTQYFGPGTRLTVL.

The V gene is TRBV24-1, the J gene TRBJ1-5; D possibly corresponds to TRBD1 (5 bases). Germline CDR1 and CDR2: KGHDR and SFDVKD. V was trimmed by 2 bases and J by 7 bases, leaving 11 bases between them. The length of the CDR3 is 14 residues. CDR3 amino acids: CATSDSGYGQPQHF. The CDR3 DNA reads TGTGCCACCAGTGATTCAGGGTATGGCCAGCCCCAGCATTTT.

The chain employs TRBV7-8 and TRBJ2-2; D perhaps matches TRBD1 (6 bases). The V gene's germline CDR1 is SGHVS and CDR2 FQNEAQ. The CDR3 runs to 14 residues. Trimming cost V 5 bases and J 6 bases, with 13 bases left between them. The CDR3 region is CASSPVGGAGELFF. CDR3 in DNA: TGTGCCAGCAGCCCGGTAGGGGGAGCCGGGGAGCTGTTTTTT. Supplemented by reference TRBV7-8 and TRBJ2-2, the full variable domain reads GAGVSQSPRYKVAKRGQDVALRCDPISGHVSLFWYQQALGQGPEFLTYFQNEAQLDKSGLPSDRFFAERPEGSVSTLKIQRTQQEDSAVYLCASSPVGGAGELFFGEGSRLTVL.

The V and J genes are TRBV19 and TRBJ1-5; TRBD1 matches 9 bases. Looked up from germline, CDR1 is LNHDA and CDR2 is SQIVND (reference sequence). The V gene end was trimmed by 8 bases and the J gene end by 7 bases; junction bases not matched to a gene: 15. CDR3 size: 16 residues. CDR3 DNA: TGTGCCAGTTCCTTACAGGGGGCGATTACCCCCCAGCCCCAGCATTTT. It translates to CASSLQGAITPQPQHF.

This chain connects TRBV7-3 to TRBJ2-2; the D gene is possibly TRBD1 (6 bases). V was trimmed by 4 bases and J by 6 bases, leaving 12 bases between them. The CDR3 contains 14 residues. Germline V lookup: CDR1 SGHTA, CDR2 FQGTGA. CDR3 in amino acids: CASSSPQGPGELFF. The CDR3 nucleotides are TGTGCCAGCAGCTCCCCACAGGGTCCCGGGGAGCTGTTTTTT.

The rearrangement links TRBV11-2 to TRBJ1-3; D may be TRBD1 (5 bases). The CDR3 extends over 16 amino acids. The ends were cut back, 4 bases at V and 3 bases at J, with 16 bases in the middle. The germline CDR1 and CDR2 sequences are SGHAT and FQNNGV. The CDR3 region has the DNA TGTGCCAGCAGCTCGGGCAGGGAACCTATTGGAAACACCATATATTTT. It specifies CASSSGREPIGNTIYF.

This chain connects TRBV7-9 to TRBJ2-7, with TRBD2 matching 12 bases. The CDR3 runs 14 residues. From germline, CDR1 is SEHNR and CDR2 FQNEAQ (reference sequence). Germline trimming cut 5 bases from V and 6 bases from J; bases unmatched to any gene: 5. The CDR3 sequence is CASSLTSGSSEQYF. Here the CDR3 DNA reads TGTGCCAGCAGCCTGACTAGCGGGAGCTCCGAGCAGTACTTC.

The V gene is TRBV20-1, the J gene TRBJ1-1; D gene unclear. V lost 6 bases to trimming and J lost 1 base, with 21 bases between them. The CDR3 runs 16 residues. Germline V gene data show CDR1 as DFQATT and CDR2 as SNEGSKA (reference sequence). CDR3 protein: CSASKATGVPNTEAFF. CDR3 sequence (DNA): TGCAGTGCCAGTAAAGCTACCGGGGTTCCGAACACTGAAGCTTTCTTT.

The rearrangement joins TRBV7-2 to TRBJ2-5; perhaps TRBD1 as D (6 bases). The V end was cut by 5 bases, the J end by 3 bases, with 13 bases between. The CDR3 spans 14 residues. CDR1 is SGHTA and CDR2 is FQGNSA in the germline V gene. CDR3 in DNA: TGTGCCAGCAGCCATGGGGGACACGAAGAGACCCAGTACTTC. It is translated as CASSHGGHEETQYF.

CDR3 residues: CASSESAQGGYGYTF. For the CDR3, the DNA is TGCGCCAGCAGTGAGTCGGCCCAGGGAGGATATGGCTACACCTTC. The rearrangement joins TRBV10-1 to TRBJ1-2, with D perhaps TRBD1 (5 bases). Between the trimmed V and J ends, which lost 0 bases and 5 bases, there was a span of 13 bases. The V gene's germline CDR1 is WNHNN and CDR2 SYGVQD (reference sequence). CDR3 length: 15 residues.